The text below deals with one T cell receptor (beta chain). This sample was included in a study of T-cell reconstitution after alpha-beta-depleted transplantation in children. V was shortened by 5 bases and J by 7 bases, with 19 bases between the two germline ends. Germline V gene data show CDR1 as SGHAT and CDR2 as FQNNGV. The CDR3 extends over 15 amino acids. TCRbeta library preparation incorporated unique molecular identifiers. TCRdb independently ran MiXCR on the PCR reads; one entry per CDR3 protein. The top ten hold around 19% of the sample, which has some 100,000 distinct CDR3 sequences, about a sixth seen once.

This sequence was found in a male patient between 2 and 10 years old who had a stem cell transplant for acute lymphoblastic leukemia, so the T cells may come from the graft donor. The rearrangement uses TRBV11-2 and TRBJ2-3; possibly TRBD1 for D (6 bases). The source material was PBMCs, mostly from graft donor cells, sampled 180 days after TCRalphabeta/CD19-depleted stem cell transplant. The chain's CDR3 is CASSTWTERVYTQYF. The CDR3 region has the DNA TGTGCCAGCAGCACGTGGACAGAACGGGTGTATACGCAGTATTTT.